This paragraph reports one TCR beta chain. TCRdb keeps only in-frame clones here, not all; method: immunoSEQ multiplex PCR. Altogether just under 65,000 clones are present, around 90% being singletons, with the ten largest covering about 8%. This specimen comes from a study of PD-1 blockade in classical Hodgkin lymphoma. Germline CDR1 and CDR2: SGHRS and YFSETQ. V lost 0 bases to trimming and J lost 0 bases, with 10 bases between them. This CDR3 comprises 16 residues. Sample time point: cycle 4 day 1 (C4D1), after around six weeks of nivolumab. Each of the patients experienced relapse following autologous stem cell transplantation, and their brentuximab vedotin exposure differed.

The V and J genes are TRBV5-1 and TRBJ2-1; TRBD1 might be the D (6 bases). The TCR sequence derives from a human donor with classical Hodgkin lymphoma. This material consisted of peripheral blood mononuclear cells (PBMCs), taken before the fourth cycle of nivolumab. CDR3 sequence reads: CASSLVGQNSYNEQFF. The CDR3 region has the DNA TGCGCCAGCAGCTTGGTTGGACAGAACTCCTACAATGAGCAGTTCTTC.